This T cell receptor (beta chain) derives from a study of T cell responses to AZD1222 COVID-19 vaccine. Whole-study results and caveats: After two AZD1222 doses, spike-specific TCR breadth and depth rose versus day 0. Regions 160-218 and 743-854 dominated among vaccine-associated CD4 TCRs spanning spike.

The assay was immunoSEQ multiplex PCR, and TCRdb's table has in-frame clones only and misses some. In the table there are around 100,000 clones, about 90% of which are singletons. CDR3 length: 15 amino acids. V lost 6 bases and J lost 6; bases outside the gene matches: 4. Germline CDR1 MNHEY, CDR2 SMNVEV (reference sequence). In regard to this clone: The antigen remains unidentified.

The V and J genes are TRBV27 and TRBJ1-6, with TRBD1 identical over 11 bases. This specimen was peripheral blood, taken on day 0 of AZD1222 vaccination. This TCR came from an adult in good health. In nucleotides, the CDR3 is TGTGCCAGCAGCCGAGGACAGGGGGCTAATTCACCCCTCCACTTT. Amino acids: CASSRGQGANSPLHF.